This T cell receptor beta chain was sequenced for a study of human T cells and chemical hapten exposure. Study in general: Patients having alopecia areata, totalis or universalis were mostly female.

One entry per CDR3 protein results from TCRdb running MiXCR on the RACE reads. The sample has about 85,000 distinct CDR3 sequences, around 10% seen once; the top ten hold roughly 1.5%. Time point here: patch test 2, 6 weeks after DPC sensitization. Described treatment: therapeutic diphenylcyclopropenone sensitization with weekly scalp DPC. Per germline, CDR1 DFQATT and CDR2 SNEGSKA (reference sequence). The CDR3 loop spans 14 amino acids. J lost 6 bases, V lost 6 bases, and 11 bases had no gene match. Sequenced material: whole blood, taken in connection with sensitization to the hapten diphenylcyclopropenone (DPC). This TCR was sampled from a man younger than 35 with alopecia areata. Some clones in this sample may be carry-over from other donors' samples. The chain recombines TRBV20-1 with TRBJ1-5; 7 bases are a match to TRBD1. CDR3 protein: CSALGTVRVQPQHF. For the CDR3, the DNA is TGCAGTGCCCTTGGGACAGTTCGAGTTCAGCCCCAGCATTTT.